One and the same sample provided the 8 T cell receptor beta chains below, sequenced in a study of cytomegalovirus exposure and HLA in healthy donors. This PCR relied on a set of 60 Vbeta primers and 13 Jbeta primers. Repertoires were generated with immunoSEQ multiplex PCR, while TCRdb's copy carries only in-frame clones and drops some. The table shows tens of thousands of clones, with roughly three quarters occurring only once. Source material: PBMCs. These receptors all come from a man aged 25 to 45 in good health and CMV-seronegative.

This chain links TRBV12-5 with TRBJ1-5, with 8 bases identical to TRBD1. Germline V gene lookup returns CDR1 LGHNT and CDR2 FRNRAP. After removal of 2 bases from V and 0 bases from J, the junction contained 12 bases not matched to a gene. This CDR3 comprises 19 residues. The CDR3: CASGLPTRQGSNSNQPQHF. The CDR3 DNA sequence: TGTGCTAGTGGTTTGCCAACTCGACAGGGGTCAAATAGCAATCAGCCCCAGCATTTT.

This chain joins TRBV19 and TRBJ1-2; 9 bases align to TRBD1. With 4 bases clipped from V and 6 bases from J, the junction kept 15 bases outside the gene matches. Germline-derived CDR1 and CDR2 are LNHDA and SQIVND (reference sequence). CDR3 length: 17 residues. The CDR3 region is CASSTDGTGRTKDGYTF. The CDR3 region has the DNA TGTGCCAGTAGTACCGACGGGACAGGGAGAACGAAGGATGGCTACACCTTC.

The chain joins TRBV19 to TRBJ1-2; D is unresolved. The germline CDR1 and CDR2 sequences are LNHDA and SQIVND (reference sequence). The length of the CDR3 is 13 residues. The ends were cut back, 7 bases at V and 4 bases at J, with 13 bases in the middle. CDR3 residues: CASTEGTVYGYTF. CDR3 DNA: TGTGCCAGTACGGAGGGAACGGTCTATGGCTACACCTTC.

The V gene is TRBV7-9, the J gene TRBJ1-5, with 7 bases that match TRBD1. Germline V gene sequence: CDR1 SEHNR, CDR2 FQNEAQ (reference sequence). With V trimmed by 5 bases and J by 3 bases, 13 bases remained unmatched. This CDR3 spans 17 amino acids. The CDR3 protein is CASSRLGPTGINQPQHF. DNA of the CDR3: TGTGCCAGCAGCCGGTTAGGGCCGACAGGGATCAATCAGCCCCAGCATTTT.

V usage is TRBV30 and J usage is TRBJ2-7, with D unclear. CDR1 and CDR2 (germline): GTSNPN, SVGIG (reference sequence). The ends were cut back, 4 bases at V and 1 base at J, with 8 bases in the middle. The CDR3 runs 12 residues. CDR3 region: CAWTGESYEQYF. The CDR3 region has the DNA TGTGCCTGGACAGGCGAATCCTACGAGCAGTACTTC.

This clone was observed once. J is TRBJ2-6 and V is TRBV6-1; unclear D gene. The germline V and J ends were trimmed by 4 bases and 1 base, with 5 bases remaining between them. The CDR3 runs to 14 residues. Per the germline V gene, CDR1 is MNHNS and CDR2 is SASEGT. CDR3 nucleotide sequence: TGTGCCAGCAGTGCAGGATCTGGGGCCAACGTCCTGACTTTC. Its translation: CASSAGSGANVLTF.

This chain connects TRBV5-1 to TRBJ1-1; no definite D call. Trimming cost V 4 bases and J 1 base, with 14 bases left between them. Per the germline V gene, CDR1 is SGHRS and CDR2 is YFSETQ. The CDR3 is 15 residues long. This chain's CDR3 is CASSPPEGGNTEAFF. CDR3 DNA sequence: TGCGCCAGCAGCCCCCCCGAGGGCGGGAACACTGAAGCTTTCTTT.

The V and J genes are TRBV9 and TRBJ2-7; possible D gene TRBD1, 6 bases. V dropped 3 bases and J dropped 3 bases, with 13 bases sitting between them. The CDR3 loop spans 14 amino acids. Germline CDR1 reads SGDLS; CDR2 reads YYNGEE. CDR3 DNA: TGTGCCAGCAGCGGCCGGGACATAAGCTACGAGCAGTACTTC. This gives the protein CASSGRDISYEQYF.